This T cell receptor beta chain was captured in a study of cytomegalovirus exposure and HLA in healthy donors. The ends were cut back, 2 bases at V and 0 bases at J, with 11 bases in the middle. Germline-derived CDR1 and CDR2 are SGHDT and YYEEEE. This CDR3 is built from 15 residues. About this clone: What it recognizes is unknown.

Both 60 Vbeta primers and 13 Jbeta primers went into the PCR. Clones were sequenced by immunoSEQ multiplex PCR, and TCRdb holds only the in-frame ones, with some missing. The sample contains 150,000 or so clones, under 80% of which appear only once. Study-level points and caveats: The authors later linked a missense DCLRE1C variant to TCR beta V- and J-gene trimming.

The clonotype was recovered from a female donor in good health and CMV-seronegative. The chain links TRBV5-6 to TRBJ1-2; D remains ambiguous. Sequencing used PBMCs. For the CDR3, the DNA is TGTGCCAGCAGCTTTTTGGAACAGACTAACTATGGCTACACCTTC. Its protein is CASSFLEQTNYGYTF.